Presented here are 17 T cell receptor beta chains from one specimen sequenced in a study of T-cell reconstitution after alpha-beta-depleted transplantation in children. Preparing the TCRbeta library involved the use of unique molecular identifiers. TCRdb recomputed calls from the PCR reads with MiXCR, one row per CDR3 protein. Seen here are approximately 490,000 distinct CDR3 sequences, 9.5% to 15% observed once, and the top ten hold about 5.4%. The sample consisted of PBMCs from the stem cell graft donor, taken from the stem cell graft. Source of these receptors: a human donor who donated a stem cell graft to a child with combined immunodeficiency.

V gene TRBV27 combines with J gene TRBJ1-1; 8 nucleotides align to TRBD1. CDR1 MNHEY and CDR2 SMNVEV come from the germline V gene (reference sequence). J was trimmed by 5 bases and V by 5 bases; bases with no gene match: 4. The CDR3 has 13 residues. CDR3 sequence (DNA): TGTGCCAGCAGTATGGACAGGGTAACTGAAGCTTTCTTT. Residues: CASSMDRVTEAFF.

Only a few counts were recorded for this clonotype. V usage is TRBV7-9 and J usage is TRBJ2-3; D tentatively reads TRBD1 or TRBD2 (5 bases each). V lost 1 base and J 1 base, leaving 12 bases between the germline ends. There are 16 residues in the CDR3. Germline loops: CDR1 SEHNR, CDR2 FQNEAQ (reference sequence). CDR3 loop: CASSLVTGARTDTQYF. The CDR3 coding sequence is TGTGCCAGCAGCTTAGTAACCGGGGCCCGCACAGATACGCAGTATTTT.

This clonotype was seen many times. The chain combines TRBV7-9 with TRBJ2-7; D perhaps matches TRBD2 (6 bases). The V and J ends lost 4 bases and 2 bases respectively, with 15 bases between them. Germline CDR1 and CDR2: SEHNR and FQNEAQ (reference sequence). This CDR3 is built from 15 residues. The CDR3 here is CASSSGGELPYEQYF. CDR3 in DNA: TGTGCCAGCAGCTCAGGCGGGGAGCTTCCCTACGAGCAGTACTTC.

This clonotype was counted between two and nine times. The V gene is TRBV20-1, the J gene TRBJ1-1; D unresolved. The V end lost 3 bases, the J end lost 1 base, and 12 bases lay between the germline ends. This CDR3 region has 14 residues. In germline, CDR1 is DFQATT, CDR2 SNEGSKA (reference sequence). Here the CDR3 reads CSAREGPGNTEAFF. The CDR3 nucleotides read TGCAGTGCTAGGGAGGGTCCCGGGAACACTGAAGCTTTCTTT.

The chain combines TRBV12-3 or TRBV12-4 with TRBJ2-3, with D unresolved. The V end lost 2 bases, the J end lost 1 base, and 10 bases lay between the germline ends. CDR3 size: 15 residues. In nucleotides, the CDR3 is TGTGCCAGCAGTTTATACCAAAGCGGCACAGATACGCAGTATTTT. It yields the protein CASSLYQSGTDTQYF.

This clonotype was picked up a small number of times. V is TRBV12-3 or TRBV12-4 and J is TRBJ1-4; D is possibly TRBD1 (6 bases). The CDR3 has 16 amino acids. Trimming cost V 6 bases and J 3 bases, with 17 bases left between them. The CDR3 nucleotides read TGTGCCAGCAGCTCGGTGGGGGGCATTCCTAATGAAAAACTGTTTTTT. Residues: CASSSVGGIPNEKLFF.

The chain combines TRBV12-3 or TRBV12-4 with TRBJ2-5; D is perhaps TRBD1 (6 bases). The CDR3 spans 13 residues. Trimming shortened V by 4 bases and J by 10 bases, and 16 bases separated the two germline ends. The CDR3 coding sequence is TGTGCCAGCAGTTCCTCAGGGGTTCGGGGCCAGTACTTC. Amino acid sequence: CASSSSGVRGQYF.

This clonotype was seen ten or more times. The chain's CDR3 is CASKTGTSYEQFF. The CDR3 DNA sequence: TGTGCCAGCAAGACCGGGACTAGCTATGAGCAGTTCTTC. The genes are TRBV12-3 or TRBV12-4 and TRBJ2-1, with 9 bases identical to TRBD2. This CDR3 contains 13 residues. V shed 7 bases and J 8 bases; nucleotides not matched to a gene: 6.

The V gene is TRBV11-2, the J gene TRBJ2-7, with a weak D call TRBD2 (6 bases). The CDR3 loop spans 15 amino acids. Germline lookup yields CDR1 SGHAT and CDR2 FQNNGV. V was pared by 4 bases and J by 0 bases, with 13 bases between. The CDR3 here is CASSWSGLSSYEQYF. In DNA, the CDR3 is TGTGCCAGCAGCTGGAGCGGGCTGAGCTCCTACGAGCAGTACTTC.

Only a few counts were recorded for this clonotype. The gene calls are TRBV29-1 and TRBJ2-7, with 9 nucleotides matching TRBD2. Germline V gene data show CDR1 as SQVTM and CDR2 as ANQGSEA. This CDR3 spans 13 amino acids. The V gene end was trimmed by 7 bases and the J gene end by 0 bases; junction bases not matched to a gene: 4. CDR3: CSAFSGSSYEQYF. The CDR3 DNA is TGCAGCGCCTTTAGCGGGAGCTCCTACGAGCAGTACTTC.

The chain links TRBV11-1 to TRBJ2-7, with 12 nucleotides matching TRBD2. Germline V gene lookup returns CDR1 SGHAT and CDR2 FQDESV (reference sequence). Losses at the gene ends were 6 bases for V and 3 bases for J; bases not matched to a gene: 18. The length of the CDR3 is 19 residues. The DNA for the CDR3 is TGTGCCAGCAGGTCTACCGGGACTAGCGGGTCCCTATTCCACTACGAGCAGTACTTC. Translating gives CASRSTGTSGSLFHYEQYF. Full variable domain (missing parts from reference TRBV11-1 and TRBJ2-7): EAEVAQSPRYKITEKSQAVAFWCDPISGHATLYWYRQILGQGPELLVQFQDESVVDDSQLPKDRFSAERLKGVDSTLKIQPAELGDSAMYLCASRSTGTSGSLFHYEQYFGPGTRLTVT.

J is TRBJ2-1 and V is TRBV5-1; no clear D gene. CDR3 length equals 14 residues. From germline, CDR1 is SGHRS and CDR2 YFSETQ. Trimming took 0 bases from V and 8 from J, leaving 12 bases between them. CDR3 region: CASSLEVINDEQFF. CDR3 sequence (DNA): TGCGCCAGCAGCTTGGAAGTGATAAACGATGAGCAGTTCTTC.

This clonotype was picked up one time. This may arise from a read error, as a much more abundant clone is one base away. The chain is built from TRBV27 and TRBJ1-3; D is uncertain. There are 14 residues in the CDR3. Per the germline V gene, CDR1 is MNHEY and CDR2 is SMNVEV (reference sequence). With 5 bases removed from V and 5 bases from J, the gap between germline ends came to 13 bases. The CDR3 DNA follows: TGTGCCAGCAGTCTAACACTAAGAAGAAACACCATATATTTT. It encodes CASSLTLRRNTIYF.

The chain has TRBV30 and TRBJ2-2; no clear D gene. CDR3 length: 12 residues. V was trimmed by 4 bases and J by 7 bases, leaving 10 bases between them. Germline assignment: CDR1 GTSNPN and CDR2 SVGIG (reference sequence). CDR3 region: CAWKGRSGELFF. CDR3 nucleotides: TGTGCCTGGAAGGGCAGAAGCGGGGAGCTGTTTTTT.

V is TRBV9 and J is TRBJ1-1; D is ambiguous. This CDR3 is built from 13 residues. V lost 0 bases to trimming and J lost 14 bases, with 17 bases between them. The germline V gene encodes CDR1 SGDLS and CDR2 YYNGEE. CDR3 sequence: CASSVEGLARVFF. The CDR3 DNA sequence: TGTGCCAGCAGCGTAGAAGGGTTGGCTCGAGTGTTCTTT.

This clonotype appeared a few times. The genes are TRBV7-2 and TRBJ1-3; D is unclear. The CDR3 contains 12 residues. Between the trimmed V and J ends, which lost 5 bases and 0 bases, there was a span of 2 bases. CDR1 and CDR2 (germline): SGHTA, FQGNSA. The CDR3 DNA follows: TGTGCCAGCAGCGACTCTGGAAACACCATATATTTT. It is translated as CASSDSGNTIYF.

The chain couples TRBV4-2 to TRBJ1-2; 9 nucleotides match TRBD1. With 0 bases clipped from V and 2 bases from J, the junction kept 4 bases outside the gene matches. The CDR3 has 16 residues. Germline V CDR1 and CDR2: LGHNA, YNFKEQ. The CDR3 sequence: CASSQDWDRVNYGYTF. As DNA, the CDR3 is TGTGCCAGCAGCCAAGATTGGGACAGGGTCAACTATGGCTACACCTTC.